This is a list of T cell receptor beta chains from one sample in a study of cytomegalovirus exposure and HLA in healthy donors. Profiled with immunoSEQ multiplex PCR; TCRdb holds only in-frame clones, not every one. This table holds about 130,000 clones, about three quarters found once. Specimen: PBMCs. The receptors derive from a middle-aged woman in good health and CMV-seronegative. The CDR3 runs from the conserved cysteine through the conserved F or W. The D gene is left open where the match is weak. Size values are once, few and many counts, or a class for expanded clones, and some rows have none.

DNA: TGTGCCAGCAGCTTAGCGACAGGAAAGTACGAGCAGTACTTC; CDR3: CASSLATGKYEQYF; V: TRBV7-8; J: TRBJ2-7; length: 14; D: NA; size: once
DNA: TGTGCCAGCAGTGCCGGGACAGGGTTTGGACTGTTTTTT; CDR3: CASSAGTGFGLFF; V: TRBV6-1; J: TRBJ1-4; length: 13; D: TRBD1; size: once
DNA: TGTGCCAGCAGTCGACCCGGAACGGGCTCCTACGAGCAGTACTTC; CDR3: CASSRPGTGSYEQYF; V: TRBV5-6; J: TRBJ2-7; length: 15; D: NA; size: NA
DNA: TGCGCCAGCAGCTTGGCGGGACTAGCGGAAGGGGGCCCTTCCTACGAGCAGTACTTC; CDR3: CASSLAGLAEGGPSYEQYF; V: TRBV5-1; J: TRBJ2-7; length: 19; D: TRBD2; size: NA
DNA: TGTGCCAGCAGCTTAGACAGGGTAGGCGAGCAGTACTTC; CDR3: CASSLDRVGEQYF; V: TRBV7-7; J: TRBJ2-7; length: 13; D: NA; size: once
DNA: TGTGCCATCAGTGAGCTGGGGCAGTACACTGAAGCTTTCTTT; CDR3: CAISELGQYTEAFF; V: TRBV10-3; J: TRBJ1-1; length: 14; D: NA; size: NA
DNA: TGTGCCAGCACTCATCGGACAGGGGCCGAGCAGTACTTC; CDR3: CASTHRTGAEQYF; V: TRBV6-6; J: TRBJ2-7; length: 13; D: TRBD1; size: NA
DNA: TGTGCCAGCAGTTACTCGACAGGGGGGTATGGCTACACCTTC; CDR3: CASSYSTGGYGYTF; V: TRBV6-5; J: TRBJ1-2; length: 14; D: TRBD1; size: NA
DNA: TGTGCCAGCAGTCGCCCAGGGTCGTCGGCTTTCTTT; CDR3: CASSRPGSSAFF; V: TRBV6-5; J: TRBJ1-1; length: 12; D: NA; size: few
DNA: TGTGCCAGCACCGAATCTGACAGGGAATATGGCTACACCTTC; CDR3: CASTESDREYGYTF; V: TRBV6-6; J: TRBJ1-2; length: 14; D: TRBD1; size: once
DNA: TGTGCCAGCTCACTCTACAGGGGCGAGAACACTGAAGCTTTCTTT; CDR3: CASSLYRGENTEAFF; V: TRBV18; J: TRBJ1-1; length: 15; D: TRBD1; size: NA
DNA: TGTGCCAGCAGCTCACCCCGGGACAGTGGGGAAAAACTGTTTTTT; CDR3: CASSSPRDSGEKLFF; V: TRBV14; J: TRBJ1-4; length: 15; D: TRBD1; size: once
DNA: TGTGCCAGCAAAGGGTTCGGGGGGAGGCCTGGGGCCAACGTCCTGACTTTC; CDR3: CASKGFGGRPGANVLTF; V: TRBV2; J: TRBJ2-6; length: 17; D: TRBD2; size: NA
DNA: TGCAGCGCCGAGACCCCGGTGAACAGTCAGTACTTC; CDR3: CSAETPVNSQYF; V: TRBV29-1; J: TRBJ2-4; length: 12; D: NA; size: few
DNA: TGTGCCAGCAGCCAACTCGCCTCGGGACTAGCGGGAGGGCCAGGGAACAGTCAGTACTTC; CDR3: CASSQLASGLAGGPGNSQYF; V: TRBV4-2; J: TRBJ2-4; length: 20; D: TRBD2; size: few
DNA: TGTGCCAGCAGTTTAGAGTTACTAGCGATCATGGAGACCCAGTACTTC; CDR3: CASSLELLAIMETQYF; V: TRBV28; J: TRBJ2-5; length: 16; D: TRBD2; size: NA
DNA: TGTGCCAGCAGCGTAGTCCCATCCAGGGATGAGCAGTTCTTC; CDR3: CASSVVPSRDEQFF; V: TRBV9; J: TRBJ2-1; length: 14; D: NA; size: NA
DNA: TGTGCCAGCTCACCGGGGACTAGCGGGGAGGGCAATGAGCAGTTCTTC; CDR3: CASSPGTSGEGNEQFF; V: TRBV18; J: TRBJ2-1; length: 16; D: TRBD2; size: NA
DNA: TGTGCCAGCAGTACCCGAGGGATTGAGCAGTACTTC; CDR3: CASSTRGIEQYF; V: TRBV27; J: TRBJ2-7; length: 12; D: NA; size: once
DNA: TGTGCCAGCAGCCCCTCCCCCTCTAGCGGGGGGCTCCCTGGGGAGCTGTTTTTT; CDR3: CASSPSPSSGGLPGELFF; V: TRBV28; J: TRBJ2-2; length: 18; D: TRBD2; size: NA
DNA: TGTGCCAGCAGCTTAGGCGGGGGGTACAATGAGCAGTTCTTC; CDR3: CASSLGGGYNEQFF; V: TRBV11-2; J: TRBJ2-1; length: 14; D: TRBD2; size: NA
DNA: TGTGCCAGCTCACCGGGGGCAGGGGTCCACGATACGCAGTATTTT; CDR3: CASSPGAGVHDTQYF; V: TRBV18; J: TRBJ2-3; length: 15; D: NA; size: NA
DNA: TGTGCCAGCAGTGACCACGGTCATAGGACTGGCACAGATACGCAGTATTTT; CDR3: CASSDHGHRTGTDTQYF; V: TRBV25-1; J: TRBJ2-3; length: 17; D: NA; size: NA
DNA: TGTGCCAGCAGCCATCCGGACATCCTCACGACCTACGAGCAGTACTTC; CDR3: CASSHPDILTTYEQYF; V: TRBV7-9; J: TRBJ2-7; length: 16; D: NA; size: NA
DNA: TGTGCCAGCACTAGACAGAGCTACGAGCAGTACTTC; CDR3: CASTRQSYEQYF; V: TRBV6-4; J: TRBJ2-7; length: 12; D: NA; size: NA
DNA: TGCGCCAGCAGCTCCCTCGCCGTAGGGGGGGTCACAGATACGCAGTATTTT; CDR3: CASSSLAVGGVTDTQYF; V: TRBV5-1; J: TRBJ2-3; length: 17; D: NA; size: NA
DNA: TGTGCCAGCAGTTCCGGACAGGGTGGGGCCAACGTCCTGACTTTC; CDR3: CASSSGQGGANVLTF; V: TRBV27; J: TRBJ2-6; length: 15; D: TRBD1; size: once
DNA: TGTGCCAGCAGTTCACTTGAAACCTACAATGAGCAGTTCTTC; CDR3: CASSSLETYNEQFF; V: TRBV27; J: TRBJ2-1; length: 14; D: NA; size: NA
DNA: TGTGCCAGCAGTTTATCACAGACTAGCGGGAGGCCTTCCTACGAGCAGTACTTC; CDR3: CASSLSQTSGRPSYEQYF; V: TRBV27; J: TRBJ2-7; length: 18; D: TRBD2; size: few
DNA: TGTGCCAGCCGACAGGGCAGCAATCAGCCCCAGCATTTT; CDR3: CASRQGSNQPQHF; V: TRBV27; J: TRBJ1-5; length: 13; D: TRBD1; size: once
DNA: TGTGCCAGCAGTGAAGCGCTGACACCTGTTTATGGCTACACCTTC; CDR3: CASSEALTPVYGYTF; V: TRBV2; J: TRBJ1-2; length: 15; D: NA; size: NA
DNA: TGTGCCAGCGGGAGGCTACTAGCGGGACACAATGAGCAGTTCTTC; CDR3: CASGRLLAGHNEQFF; V: TRBV27; J: TRBJ2-1; length: 15; D: TRBD2; size: NA
DNA: TGTGCCAGCAGCGTAGCGTACGGCAGGGAGGAAAGTAGTGGCAATCAGCCCCAGCATTTT; CDR3: CASSVAYGREESSGNQPQHF; V: TRBV9; J: TRBJ1-5; length: 20; D: NA; size: few
DNA: TGTGCCAGCCAAGGGCGGGGTGCCTACAATGAGCAGTTCTTC; CDR3: CASQGRGAYNEQFF; V: TRBV5-8; J: TRBJ2-1; length: 14; D: NA; size: few
DNA: TGTGCCAGCGGTCCTGGAGGGGGGGGTGAGCAGTACTTC; CDR3: CASGPGGGGEQYF; V: TRBV5-6; J: TRBJ2-7; length: 13; D: NA; size: NA
DNA: TGTGCCAGCAGCGCGGGAACCGGGACAGGGGTCTATGGCTACACCTTC; CDR3: CASSAGTGTGVYGYTF; V: TRBV9; J: TRBJ1-2; length: 16; D: TRBD1; size: NA
DNA: TGTGCCAGCGTGGGCCCATCAAATACCGGGGAGCTGTTTTTT; CDR3: CASVGPSNTGELFF; V: TRBV6-6; J: TRBJ2-2; length: 14; D: NA; size: NA
DNA: TGTGCCTGGACAGGGGGAAATTCACCCCTCCACTTT; CDR3: CAWTGGNSPLHF; V: TRBV30; J: TRBJ1-6; length: 12; D: TRBD1; size: once
DNA: TGTGCCAGCAGTTCCCTGGACAGGACCCATGAAAAACTGTTTTTT; CDR3: CASSSLDRTHEKLFF; V: TRBV6-1; J: TRBJ1-4; length: 15; D: TRBD1; size: NA
DNA: TGTGCCAGCAGTTTACGGGTGGGACCCCTCCACTTT; CDR3: CASSLRVGPLHF; V: TRBV27; J: TRBJ1-6; length: 12; D: NA; size: few
DNA: TGTGCCAGCAGTGAGACGGGACACCTTAGCAATCAGCCCCAGCATTTT; CDR3: CASSETGHLSNQPQHF; V: TRBV2; J: TRBJ1-5; length: 16; D: NA; size: NA
DNA: TGTGCCAGCAGCAGTACACCGGGACTAGTTTCTTTTGGGTCCTACAATGAGCAGTTCTTC; CDR3: CASSSTPGLVSFGSYNEQFF; V: TRBV7-3; J: TRBJ2-1; length: 20; D: TRBD2; size: NA